This record concerns one T cell receptor (beta chain) sequence. Its cognate antigen has yet to be identified. Base qualities were left out, and no much larger clone turns up one base away. Via the germline V gene (reference sequence), CDR1 is GTSNPN and CDR2 SVGIG. The germline ends are 20 bases apart after V is trimmed by 2 bases and J by 2 bases. The CDR3 covers 17 residues, taking in both the cysteine and the phenylalanine. Only the CDR3 part of the read is kept: 51 bases, read in frame from the first base. This sample is part of a study of T cell responses to AZD1222 COVID-19 vaccine (dated by TCRdb to the early 2020s). With respect to the entire study: AZD1222 recipients with second doses at about 4 weeks or about 12 weeks were pooled, because spike-specific TCR depth and breadth did not differ between schedules. Trial participants were enrolled by age into 18-55, 56-69 and 70-plus year subgroups, with 148, 28 and 57 TCR-sequenced participants respectively. TCR sequencing was performed for 230 to 250 trial participants, of whom 207 were given two doses of AZD1222 and approximately 25 were given two doses of MenACWY control vaccine.

The CDR3 regions of human TCRbeta chains were analyzed by immunosequencing. Regarding the original processing steps: Repertoire TCRs were checked for matches against a reference library of SARS-CoV-2-specific TCRs that had been generated using the MIRA antigen-specificity platform. Breadth was defined as the fraction of unique TCRs that were SARS-CoV-2-associated. Depth was defined as the fraction of total T cells that were SARS-CoV-2-associated. Using the MIRA data, each spike-specific TCR was mapped to the spike region that the TCR reacts to and placed in a CD4 or CD8 class. Log10-transformed breadth and depth values were compared by one-way ANOVA with Sidak's multiple comparisons tests. TCRdb's version of the immuneACCESS table is confined to in-frame rearrangements and falls short of the full clone set. An unresolved V gene accounts for under half of the shortfall where checked; the remainder is of unknown origin. Clone size and V and J calls were adopted from that table, with D and trimming inferred from the DNA. For this sample there are 95,000 to 150,000 clones; 91% appear just once. The ten largest clones add up to less than 6.5% of the sample.

Results and caveats for the whole study, not just this receptor: Most participants were white British and females outnumbered males, and the authors suggested that clonal diversity may have been underestimated. Reportedly, close to half of the unique spike-specific TCRs recognized epitopes lying outside the regions that are mutated in the B.1.351 and B.1.1.7 variants. The vaccine-associated CD4 TCRs covered the entire spike protein, and the dominant responses fell in regions 160-218 and 743-854. Spike-specific TCR breadth and depth rose significantly after two AZD1222 doses compared with day 0 and with MenACWY recipients. Conclusions about previously exposed vaccinees are limited, since just six or seven AZD1222 recipients were seropositive for SARS-CoV-2 at baseline. In the small 56-69-year group, the increase in depth fell short of significance, most likely because of low power. Because no day 14 peak-response samples were available, the repertoires could be characterized only after the peak T cell response.

The time point tag for this specimen amounts to: baseline before first vaccination. The vaccinee samples were drawn from two UK trials, COV001 and COV002, one of which was a single-blind randomized controlled phase 2/3 trial testing AZD1222 (ChAdOx1 nCoV-19) in healthy adults. For TCRbeta chain sequencing, PBMC samples were collected from trial participants at day 0 and at day 28 after the second dose. The sample was peripheral blood, taken on day 0 of AZD1222 vaccination. Recombination joined TRBV30 with TRBJ2-3, and possibly TRBD2, on 7 matching bases. This sequence originates from an adult in good health. The sequence in DNA is TGTGCCTGGAGTTACGGCGCAAGGGGGGGATTCACAGATACGCAGTATTTT. This sequence encodes CAWSYGARGGFTDTQYF.